This T cell receptor (beta chain) emerged from a study of shared clonotypes between healthy human individuals. Findings of the study overall: An expected dependence of interdonor clonotype sharing on sequencing depth was noted.

In regard to this clone: Its antigen is unknown.

Data came from immunoSEQ multiplex PCR; TCRdb stores just in-frame clones and leaves some out. This table has roughly 480,000 clones, 79% appearing once. The germline gives CDR1 SNHLY, CDR2 FYNNEI. The CDR3 contains 14 residues. V lost 4 bases, J lost 3 bases, and 7 bases lay in between. The sample taken for sequencing was PBMCs. The chain uses TRBV2 and TRBJ2-6; D is unclear. The TCR sequence derives from a woman between 40 and 55 years old in good health. Some clones in this sample may be carry-over from other donors' samples. The CDR3 spells CASSVMGGANVLTF. The CDR3 bases are TGTGCCAGCAGTGTCATGGGTGGGGCCAACGTCCTGACTTTC.